These T cell receptor beta chains were read from a single sample in a study of T cell repertoires in cytomegalovirus infection. For these receptors, no antigen is known. TCRdb analysed the reads with MiXCR anew, one entry per CDR3 protein. This sample has more than 50,000 distinct CDR3 sequences, with about 30% found just once. Sample: PBMCs, sequenced either directly or after in vitro stimulation (not recorded which). These receptors all come from a human donor in good health (CMV status not recorded). Some clones in this sample may be carry-over from other donors' samples. CDR3s include the opening cysteine and the closing phenylalanine or tryptophan. The D gene is left open where the match is weak.

D,J,V,CDR3
TRBD2,TRBJ2-1,TRBV11-2,CASSLSGRYNEQFF
-,TRBJ2-7,TRBV6-5,CASSLLLGRDYEQYF
-,TRBJ1-5,TRBV7-2,CASRGSGSDQPQHF
TRBD2,TRBJ2-7,TRBV20-1,CSVKGTSGYEQYF
-,TRBJ2-7,TRBV6-1,CASSEARSYPTYEQYF
-,TRBJ1-1,TRBV5-1,CASSPRGAEAFF
-,TRBJ2-7,TRBV7-8,CASSLDEQSYEQYF
TRBD2,TRBJ2-1,TRBV20-1,CSASPHLAGYYNEQFF
-,TRBJ2-3,TRBV12-3/TRBV12-4,CASSFNHARGGQYF
-,TRBJ1-2,TRBV6-1,CAAGRGAIYGYTF
-,TRBJ1-2,TRBV2,CASRAFLGPYGYTF
-,TRBJ1-1,TRBV12-3/TRBV12-4,CASSPTGGGETEAFF
-,TRBJ1-2,TRBV19,CASSIDQPTGTAYGYTF
TRBD2,TRBJ2-2,TRBV6-2/TRBV6-3,CASSYDRELAGNTGELFF
-,TRBJ1-5,TRBV11-2,CASSSKVQPQHF
-,TRBJ1-5,TRBV5-5,CASRPQGYGNQPQHF
-,TRBJ2-1,TRBV20-1,CSAPEQFF
TRBD1,TRBJ1-1,TRBV7-9,CASSPQGVAEAFF
TRBD2,TRBJ2-5,TRBV27,CASSPGLAGDIAETQYF
-,TRBJ1-1,TRBV12-3/TRBV12-4,CASSLLGRALGAEAFF
TRBD1,TRBJ2-2,TRBV7-9,CASSRQGGTGELFF
TRBD2,TRBJ2-1,TRBV12-3/TRBV12-4,CASSFRLAGEVEQFF
TRBD2,TRBJ2-7,TRBV7-9,CASSHSTGRGLALTEQYF
TRBD1,TRBJ2-7,TRBV5-4,CASSLSGQIYEQYF
-,TRBJ2-7,TRBV11-3,CASSLGRESYYEQYF
TRBD1,TRBJ1-3,TRBV2,CASKGARAGNTIYF
-,TRBJ1-4,TRBV28,CASGPDTNEKLFF
-,TRBJ2-7,TRBV7-6,CASSRGLRYEQYF
TRBD1,TRBJ2-1,TRBV12-3/TRBV12-4,CASSDRDRVYNEQFF
TRBD2,TRBJ2-1,TRBV7-4,CASNLLRGLAGGKSYNEQFF
TRBD2,TRBJ2-1,TRBV27,CASSFIAGAGYNEQFF
-,TRBJ1-2,TRBV14,CASSQGRSYGYTF
TRBD1,TRBJ2-7,TRBV12-5,CASGLPSRDRGDNYEQYF
TRBD1,TRBJ2-5,TRBV3-1,CASSLGQGGQETQYF
-,TRBJ2-3,TRBV14,CASSQEVGDTQYF
-,TRBJ1-3,TRBV15,CATSRVSRYSGNTIYF
-,TRBJ1-5,TRBV12-3/TRBV12-4,CASSFLMGPLSNQPQHF
-,TRBJ1-2,TRBV28,CASSPSTGYSNYGYTF
TRBD2,TRBJ2-5,TRBV7-9,CASSLSASGSGEETQYF
-,TRBJ1-1,TRBV5-4,CASSRGGLNTEAFF
-,TRBJ2-4,TRBV10-3,CAISERDTEAKNIQYF
-,TRBJ2-5,TRBV6-2/TRBV6-3,CASSYSRLLARSQYF
TRBD1,TRBJ1-4,TRBV28,CAGSGTGIEKLFF
TRBD2,TRBJ2-3,TRBV6-1,CASRNRGLVDTQYF
-,TRBJ2-5,TRBV24-1,CATSDFGETQYF
-,TRBJ1-2,TRBV5-4,CASSLSESVRYGYTF
TRBD2,TRBJ2-1,TRBV20-1,CSATQTSGGSNEQFF
-,TRBJ2-6,TRBV20-1,CSARRLFSSGANVLTF
-,TRBJ1-6,TRBV7-2,CASNYQEWYLRSPLHF
-,TRBJ2-7,TRBV28,CASSLGVGEQYF
-,TRBJ2-5,TRBV4-1,CASSQGKGGVKETQYF
TRBD2,TRBJ2-7,TRBV29-1,CSVVRTSGSYEQYF